The 9 T cell receptor beta chains below come from one sample, sequenced in a study of post-analysis software for immune sequencing data. General study findings and limits: Controls had lower frequencies than patients of four or five TRBV segments, which included TRBV5-6, TRBV5-1 and TRBV20-1.

Prepared libraries of TCR beta cDNA carried unique molecular identifiers. One entry per CDR3 protein, called by TCRdb with MiXCR from the PCR reads. The sample carries 500,000 to 600,000 distinct CDR3 sequences, roughly 45% recorded once. Their target antigens are unknown. Sequenced: blood. Receptors originate from a girl aged 10 to 17 with multiple sclerosis.

The chain links TRBV20-1 to TRBJ2-3, with 7 bases identical to TRBD2. Germline CDR1 DFQATT, CDR2 SNEGSKA (reference sequence). V dropped 7 bases and J dropped 3; count of bases not matched to a gene: 7. The CDR3 covers 13 residues. The CDR3 DNA sequence: TGCAGTGGGCGACTAGCCGGGACAGATACGCAGTATTTT. It codes for CSGRLAGTDTQYF.

The V and J genes are TRBV6-5 and TRBJ2-1; 9 positions agree with TRBD2. The CDR3 is made up of 14 amino acids. V was clipped by 6 bases and J by 12 bases; unmatched bases: 12. Germline loops: CDR1 MNHEY, CDR2 SVGAGI. CDR3 residues: CASSQALAGVAQFF. The CDR3 DNA sequence: TGTGCCAGCAGCCAGGCCTTAGCGGGAGTAGCGCAGTTCTTC.

The J gene is TRBJ2-5, the V gene TRBV12-3 or TRBV12-4; perhaps D is TRBD1 or TRBD2 (5 bases each). The CDR3 extends over 14 amino acids. V lost 5 bases and J 4 bases, leaving 14 bases between the germline ends. DNA of the CDR3: TGTGCCAGCAGTCGGGGCCCCACCGGAGAGACCCAGTACTTC. Its protein product is CASSRGPTGETQYF.

This clonotype was counted a few times. The V and J genes are TRBV12-3 or TRBV12-4 and TRBJ2-7; TRBD1 matches 9 bases. V lost 3 bases and J lost 0; bases outside the gene matches: 3. The CDR3 runs 15 residues. CDR3: CASSFYRGLSYEQYF. The CDR3 nucleotides read TGTGCCAGCAGTTTTTACAGGGGGCTCTCCTACGAGCAGTACTTC.

The chain employs TRBV11-2 and TRBJ2-4; D possibly corresponds to TRBD1 (5 bases). Trimming removed 2 bases at V and 4 bases at J, with 9 bases between. From germline, CDR1 is SGHAT and CDR2 FQNNGV. The length of the CDR3 is 14 residues. CDR3 nucleotides: TGTGCCAGCAGCTTATACCAGGGTAAAAACATTCAGTACTTC. It is translated as CASSLYQGKNIQYF.

The genes are TRBV6-1 and TRBJ2-5; 10 bases match TRBD1. The CDR3 is 19 amino acids. The V segment lost 5 bases and the J segment 0 bases; nucleotides outside the gene matches: 15. Germline V gene data show CDR1 as MNHNS and CDR2 as SASEGT. The CDR3 nucleotides are TGTGCCAGCAGTCCCTCCTCCGGGACAGGGGACCGGTACCAAGAGACCCAGTACTTC. Translation gives CASSPSSGTGDRYQETQYF.

This clonotype came up a few times. The gene calls are TRBV7-6 and TRBJ1-5; no clear D gene. This CDR3 spans 14 amino acids. Germline-derived CDR1 and CDR2 are SGHVS and FNYEAQ. Trimming left V 1 base short and J 6 bases short, with 10 bases between. CDR3 sequence: CASSLDPRSQPQHF. The CDR3 DNA reads TGTGCCAGCAGCTTAGACCCGCGGAGTCAGCCCCAGCATTTT.

The chain is built from TRBV3-1 and TRBJ2-5; D unresolved. V dropped 1 base and J dropped 10 bases, with 19 bases sitting between them. CDR1 and CDR2 (germline): LGHDT, YNNKEL (reference sequence). This CDR3 is built from 15 residues. The CDR3 coding sequence is TGTGCCAGCAGCCAAGCGCTAAGCCCCCCCCTCGGCCAGTACTTC. It specifies CASSQALSPPLGQYF.

The chain uses TRBV20-1 and TRBJ2-7; no reliable D call. In germline, CDR1 is DFQATT, CDR2 SNEGSKA (reference sequence). The CDR3 spans 14 residues. Trimming stripped 4 bases from V and 0 bases from J, with 13 bases between. The CDR3 sequence: CSAKVRSHSYEQYF. The CDR3 DNA is TGCAGTGCTAAGGTGCGGTCACACTCCTACGAGCAGTACTTC.